The 2 T cell receptor beta chains presented below share a single source sample, sequenced in a study of cytomegalovirus exposure and HLA in healthy donors. It was with 60 Vbeta and 13 Jbeta primers that the PCR ran. The assay was immunoSEQ multiplex PCR, and TCRdb's table has in-frame clones only and misses some. Of about 160,000 clones in the sample, 70% to 85% were seen once. Specimen: PBMCs. The receptor source for this set is a man aged 45-60 years in good health and CMV-seropositive.

J is TRBJ1-2 and V is TRBV27, with D perhaps matching TRBD1 (6 bases). The V end lost 6 bases, the J end lost 4 bases, and 15 bases lay between the germline ends. Germline values: CDR1 MNHEY, CDR2 SMNVEV (reference sequence). The CDR3 runs 14 residues. In nucleotides, the CDR3 is TGTGCCAGCAGCTACAGGGTCTCGGGCTATGGCTACACCTTC. Amino acids: CASSYRVSGYGYTF.

The chain carries TRBV4-3 and TRBJ1-4; D is ambiguous. Between the trimmed V and J ends, which lost 1 base and 0 bases, there was a span of 15 bases. The CDR3 has 18 amino acids. CDR1 and CDR2 (germline): LGHNA, YSLEER. This CDR3 reads CASSQGVVYDATNEKLFF. The CDR3 region has the DNA TGCGCCAGCAGCCAAGGTGTTGTCTACGATGCAACTAATGAAAAACTGTTTTTT.